The next 5 T cell receptor beta chains were all read from a single sample in a study of early T cells in non-severe SARS-CoV-2 infection. TCRdb re-called the 5' RACE reads with MiXCR, one entry per CDR3 protein. The sample has 65,000 to 85,000 distinct CDR3 sequences, 13% seen once; the top ten hold 1.1%. The sample comprised whole blood. These receptors all stem from an adult who was a healthcare worker with PCR-confirmed SARS-CoV-2 infection or an uninfected control (not recorded which).

This clonotype was picked up a small number of times. V is TRBV24-1 and J is TRBJ2-1, with 7 bases fitting TRBD1. CDR1 is KGHDR, CDR2 SFDVKD, per germline. The CDR3 is made up of 13 amino acids. With V trimmed by 1 base and J by 7 bases, 0 bases remained unmatched. The chain's CDR3 is CATSDFRGNEQFF. As DNA, the CDR3 is TGTGCCACCAGTGATTTCAGGGGGAATGAGCAGTTCTTC.

The chain uses TRBV6-5 and TRBJ2-3; 7 bases fit TRBD2. This CDR3 has 17 residues. V trimming: 6 bases; J trimming: 6 bases; junction bases outside the gene matches: 18. Germline V lookup: CDR1 MNHEY, CDR2 SVGAGI. Here the CDR3 reads CASSYVPSGFPLDTQYF. The CDR3 region has the DNA TGTGCCAGCAGCTACGTGCCTAGCGGATTCCCCCTGGATACGCAGTATTTT.

This clonotype was detected ten times or more. The chain employs TRBV19 and TRBJ1-5; D call uncertain. The length of the CDR3 is 17 residues. The V gene lost 3 bases and the J gene lost 0 bases, with 15 bases spanning the gap. Germline CDR1 LNHDA, CDR2 SQIVND (reference sequence). In DNA form, the CDR3 reads TGTGCCAGTAGTATCCCACCGCAGAGTTATAGCAATCAGCCCCAGCATTTT. It yields the protein CASSIPPQSYSNQPQHF.

V is TRBV4-1 and J is TRBJ1-2; the match to TRBD1 covers 7 bases. V lost 2 bases to trimming and J lost 4 bases; unmatched junction nucleotides: 7. CDR3 length equals 15 residues. In germline, CDR1 is MGHRA, CDR2 YSYEKL. The CDR3 is CASSQSPGTAYGYTF. CDR3 DNA sequence: TGCGCCAGCAGCCAATCGCCCGGGACAGCCTATGGCTACACCTTC.

This clonotype has more than one count but fewer than ten. V gene TRBV5-1 combines with J gene TRBJ1-5; no clear D. CDR1 and CDR2 from the germline V gene are SGHRS and YFSETQ. The CDR3 sequence is 15 residues long. V was shortened by 4 bases and J by 2 bases, with 13 bases between the two germline ends. CDR3 sequence reads: CASSPDGQGNQPQHF. CDR3 bases: TGCGCCAGCAGCCCCGACGGGCAGGGCAATCAGCCCCAGCATTTT.